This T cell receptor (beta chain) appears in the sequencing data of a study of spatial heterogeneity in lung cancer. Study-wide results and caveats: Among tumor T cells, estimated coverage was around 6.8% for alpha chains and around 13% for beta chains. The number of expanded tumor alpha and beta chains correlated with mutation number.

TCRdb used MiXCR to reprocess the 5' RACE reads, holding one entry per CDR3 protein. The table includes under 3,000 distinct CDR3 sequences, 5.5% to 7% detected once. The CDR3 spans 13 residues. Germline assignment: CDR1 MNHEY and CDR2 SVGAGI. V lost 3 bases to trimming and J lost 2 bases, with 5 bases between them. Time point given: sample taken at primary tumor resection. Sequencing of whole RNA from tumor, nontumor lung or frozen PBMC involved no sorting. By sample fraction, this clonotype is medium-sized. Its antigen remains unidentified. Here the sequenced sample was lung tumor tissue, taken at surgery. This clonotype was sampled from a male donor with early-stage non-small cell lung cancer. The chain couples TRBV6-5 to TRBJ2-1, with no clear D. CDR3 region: CASSYNTYNEQFF. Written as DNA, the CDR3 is TGTGCCAGCAGTTATAATACCTACAATGAGCAGTTCTTC.